The T cell receptor beta chain described here comes from a study of brain T cells in children with intractable seizures. Germline CDR1 is SGHRS and CDR2 is YFSETQ. V dropped 2 bases and J dropped 5; count of bases not matched to a gene: 3. The CDR3 is 14 amino acids. Assay used: immunoSEQ multiplex PCR; TCRdb lists only in-frame clones, some missing. The sample includes 60,000 to 85,000 clones, about 93% of them seen just once. Only cases whose brain tissue showed the highest T cell transcript signatures were sequenced. Before surgery, patients took at least one anti-epileptic drug. The clonotype comes from a boy under three years old with tuberous sclerosis and intractable seizures. The specimen comprised peripheral blood, sampled at surgery. V gene TRBV5-1 combines with J gene TRBJ1-3; 8 nucleotides line up with TRBD1. CDR3 nucleotide sequence: TGCGCCAGCAGCTTAGGGACAGGACGAAACACCATATATTTT. Protein sequence: CASSLGTGRNTIYF.